The subject of this entry is one TCR beta chain. Mouse gene names and germline throughout. The read ends 1 residue early relative to the CDR3; the germline J gene fills the gap. The sample belongs to a study of tissue T cells after allogeneic stem cell transplantation. Trimming cost V 2 bases and J 2 bases, with 7 bases left between them. The V gene's germline CDR1 is NNHNN and CDR2 SYGAGS (reference sequence). The CDR3 is 13 residues long. Repertoires were generated with immunoSEQ multiplex PCR, while TCRdb's copy carries only in-frame clones and drops some. The table records 4,000 or so clones, under 65% of them present only once. Time point of the sample: mouse harvest day 7 after allogeneic transplant. Mouse grafts combined 10^7 T-cell-depleted bone marrow cells with 10^6 splenic CD5+ T cells.

The sequenced material came from gut tissue. The chain links TRBV13-2 to TRBJ1-1; TRBD1 might be the D (5 bases). The sequence came from a female BALB/c mouse given C57BL/6 T cells with graft-versus-host disease after an allogeneic hematopoietic cell transplant. The CDR3 reads CASGEGTNTEVFF. CDR3 DNA (partial): TGTGCCAGCGGTGAGGGGACCAACACAGAAGTCTTC.